This T cell receptor beta chain was identified in a study of blood T cell repertoires in COVID-19. Study summary: Sources were T cells, B-cell-depleted T cells, or PBMCs; the material itself was cDNA or gDNA.

Here immunoSEQ multiplex PCR was the method, and the copy in TCRdb shows in-frame clones only, minus some. The sample contains approximately 270,000 clones, 80% to 90% of which appear only once. With V trimmed by 6 bases and J by 1 base, 7 bases remained unmatched. The length of the CDR3 is 18 residues. Germline V gene lookup returns CDR1 MDHEN and CDR2 SYDVKM. This clonotype was obtained from a woman between 25 and 40 years old who had recovered from COVID-19. The chain links TRBV28 to TRBJ2-6, with 12 bases lining up with TRBD2. The sequenced sample was PBMCs or T cells enriched from blood (not recorded which). In DNA form, the CDR3 reads TGTGCCAGCAGCCCGACTAGCGGGGGTCTATCTGGGGCCAACGTCCTGACTTTC. Translated: CASSPTSGGLSGANVLTF.